This TCR beta chain originates from a study of technical replicates of blood from a handful of donors. The CDR3 loop spans 14 amino acids. Germline-derived CDR1 and CDR2 are SGHTA and FQGNSA. V lost 8 bases and J lost 3; bases outside the gene matches: 4. The repertoire was sequenced with immunoSEQ multiplex PCR; TCRdb's copy has only in-frame clones and lacks some. The sample consists of fewer than 80,000 clones, about nine tenths of them appearing once. The chain employs TRBV7-2 and TRBJ2-6; TRBD2 matches at 7 bases. The sequenced sample consisted of PBMCs. The TCR comes from a human donor in good health. Some clones in this sample may be carry-over from other donors' samples. Here the CDR3 reads CASGGDNGANVLTF. In nucleotides, the CDR3 is TGTGCCAGCGGGGGGGATAATGGGGCCAACGTCCTGACTTTC.